Below are 8 T cell receptor beta chains sequenced from a single sample in a study of blood T cell repertoires in COVID-19. TCRdb's table, derived via immunoSEQ multiplex PCR, lists solely in-frame clones and lacks some. The sample consists of some 130,000 clones, around nine tenths of them appearing once. Sequencing input: peripheral blood. All receptors derive from a man in his 60s with COVID-19, enrolled during active disease.

V gene TRBV24-1 combines with J gene TRBJ2-1; D is possibly TRBD2 (6 bases). Trimming stripped 9 bases from V and 1 base from J, with 9 bases between. Germline V gene sequence: CDR1 KGHDR, CDR2 SFDVKD. The CDR3 is 13 residues long. The CDR3 spells CATAGRSYNEQFF. CDR3 bases: TGTGCCACCGCAGGGAGGTCCTACAATGAGCAGTTCTTC.

The chain combines TRBV7-9 with TRBJ2-7; 10 bases line up with TRBD1. The V gene's germline CDR1 is SEHNR and CDR2 FQNEAQ (reference sequence). Losses at the gene ends were 3 bases for V and 2 bases for J; bases not matched to a gene: 4. The CDR3 is 15 amino acids. CDR3 sequence: CASSFRGTGAYEQYF. The DNA for the CDR3 is TGTGCCAGCAGCTTTAGGGGGACAGGGGCCTACGAGCAGTACTTC. Filled out from reference TRBV7-9 and TRBJ2-7, the complete variable domain reads DTGVSQNPRHKITKRGQNVTFRCDPISEHNRLYWYRQTLGQGPEFLTYFQNEAQLEKSRLLSDRFSAERPKGSFSTLEIQRTEQGDSAMYLCASSFRGTGAYEQYFGPGTRLTVT.

The V and J genes are TRBV7-9 and TRBJ1-1; D gene ambiguous. In germline, CDR1 is SEHNR, CDR2 FQNEAQ (reference sequence). The V and J ends lost 3 bases and 7 bases respectively, with 27 bases between them. This CDR3 region has 18 residues. CDR3 region: CASSFDAGGVSPGIEAFF. The DNA of the CDR3 is TGTGCCAGCAGCTTCGATGCAGGAGGAGTAAGCCCCGGAATTGAAGCTTTCTTT.

This clone was counted only a few times. This chain connects TRBV4-3 to TRBJ1-1; a possible D gene is TRBD1 (5 bases). V dropped 1 base and J dropped 10 bases, with 13 bases sitting between them. The CDR3 consists of 13 residues. Germline CDR1 is LGHNA and CDR2 is YSLEER. The CDR3 DNA reads TGCGCCAGCAGCCAAGTAATAGGGGATACAGCTTTCTTT. This encodes CASSQVIGDTAFF.

The rearrangement links TRBV7-8 to TRBJ1-1, with D unclear. This CDR3 comprises 12 residues. CDR1 is SGHVS, CDR2 FQNEAQ, per germline. The V and J ends lost 5 bases and 7 bases respectively, with 11 bases between them. CDR3 loop: CASSPTGDEAFF. CDR3 sequence (DNA): TGTGCCAGCAGCCCCACCGGGGATGAAGCTTTCTTT.

The chain combines TRBV5-1 with TRBJ2-1, with D perhaps matching TRBD1 (5 bases). There are 15 residues in the CDR3. V was cut by 4 bases and J by 8 bases, with 19 bases left in between. The germline CDR1 and CDR2 sequences are SGHRS and YFSETQ. Written as DNA, the CDR3 is TGCGCCAGCAGCAAGCAGGGCCTATATCATGATGAGCAGTTCTTC. It yields the protein CASSKQGLYHDEQFF.

This chain uses TRBV2 with TRBJ1-1; D gene ambiguous. The V gene's germline CDR1 is SNHLY and CDR2 FYNNEI. Between the trimmed V and J ends, which lost 5 bases and 1 base, there was a span of 14 bases. The CDR3 consists of 15 residues. CDR3 nucleotide sequence: TGTGCCAGCAGTCGACTCCTACCCTCGAACACTGAAGCTTTCTTT. The encoded protein is CASSRLLPSNTEAFF. The full variable domain, its missing parts supplied by reference TRBV2 and TRBJ1-1, is EPEVTQTPSHQVTQMGQEVILRCVPISNHLYFYWYRQILGQKVEFLVSFYNNEISEKSEIFDDQFSVERPDGSNFTLKIRSTKLEDSAMYFCASSRLLPSNTEAFFGQGTRLTVV.

The chain recombines TRBV28 with TRBJ1-5, with D hard to call. Per the germline V gene, CDR1 is MDHEN and CDR2 is SYDVKM. V lost 6 bases and J 10 bases, leaving 13 bases between the germline ends. This CDR3 is built from 12 residues. CDR3 bases: TGTGCCAGCAGGGAAGAGTCGGGACCCCAGCATTTT. It encodes CASREESGPQHF.